These 2 T cell receptor beta chains were all obtained from the same sample, sequenced in a study of blood T cell repertoires in COVID-19. TCRdb keeps only in-frame clones here, not all; method: immunoSEQ multiplex PCR. The repertoire holds 92,000 or so clones, 72% seen once, with approximately 15% in the top ten. Material for sequencing was peripheral blood. These receptors all stem from a woman of 80 years or more with acute or convalescent COVID-19.

CDR3: CASGNRTNYGYTF. CDR3 DNA sequence: TGTGCTAGTGGGAACAGAACTAACTATGGCTACACCTTC. The V gene is TRBV12-5, the J gene TRBJ1-2; D ambiguous. Trimming stripped 6 bases from V and 0 bases from J, with 8 bases between. The CDR3 runs to 13 residues. Germline V gives CDR1 LGHNT, CDR2 FRNRAP.

The rearrangement links TRBV2 to TRBJ1-5, with D tentatively TRBD1 (6 bases). CDR1 and CDR2 from the germline V gene are SNHLY and FYNNEI. V shed 5 bases and J shed 7 bases, with 12 bases lying between them. The length of the CDR3 is 13 residues. Here the CDR3 reads CASSIQGFQPQHF. In DNA form, the CDR3 reads TGTGCCAGCAGTATTCAGGGGTTCCAGCCCCAGCATTTT.